The entry that follows covers one TCR beta chain sequence. This sample was taken from a study of blood T cell repertoires in COVID-19. Authors' data handling: From reference gene primer amplification, estimates of nucleated cell counts were derived. Sequenced by immunoSEQ multiplex PCR; TCRdb stores in-frame clones only, minus some. For V, J and clone size, that table is used; D and trimming come from the DNA. The sample includes 250,000 to 300,000 clones, around 85% of them seen just once. The CDR3 loop spans 15 amino acids. V lost 4 bases, J lost 6 bases, and 5 bases stayed unmatched. Germline V gives CDR1 MNHNY, CDR2 SVGAGI (reference sequence).

Sequenced: peripheral blood. This clonotype was sampled from a young woman with COVID-19, enrolled during active disease. The J gene is TRBJ1-6, the V gene TRBV6-6; 8 bases line up with TRBD1. CDR3 in amino acids: CASSSRTGTNSPLHF. For the CDR3, the DNA is TGTGCCAGCAGTTCAAGGACAGGGACTAATTCACCCCTCCACTTT.